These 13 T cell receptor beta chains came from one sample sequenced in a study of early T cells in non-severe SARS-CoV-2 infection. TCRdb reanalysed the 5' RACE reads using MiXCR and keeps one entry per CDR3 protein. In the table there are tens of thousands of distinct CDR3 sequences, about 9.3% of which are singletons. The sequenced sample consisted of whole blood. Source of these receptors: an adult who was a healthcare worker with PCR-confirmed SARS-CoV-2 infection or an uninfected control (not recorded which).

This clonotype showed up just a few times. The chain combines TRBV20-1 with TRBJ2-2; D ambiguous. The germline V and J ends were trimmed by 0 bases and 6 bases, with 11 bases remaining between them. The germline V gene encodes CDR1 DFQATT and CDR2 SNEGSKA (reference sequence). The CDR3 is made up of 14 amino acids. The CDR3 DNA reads TGCAGTGCTAGAGACCCGCAGACCGCCGGGGAGCTGTTTTTT. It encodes CSARDPQTAGELFF.

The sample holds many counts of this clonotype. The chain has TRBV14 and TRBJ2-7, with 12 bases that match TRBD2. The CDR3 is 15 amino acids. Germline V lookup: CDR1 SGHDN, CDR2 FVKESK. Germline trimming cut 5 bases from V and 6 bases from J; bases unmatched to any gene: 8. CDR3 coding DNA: TGTGCCAGCAGCGTAAGACTAGCGGGAGTGGGCGAGCAGTACTTC. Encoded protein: CASSVRLAGVGEQYF.

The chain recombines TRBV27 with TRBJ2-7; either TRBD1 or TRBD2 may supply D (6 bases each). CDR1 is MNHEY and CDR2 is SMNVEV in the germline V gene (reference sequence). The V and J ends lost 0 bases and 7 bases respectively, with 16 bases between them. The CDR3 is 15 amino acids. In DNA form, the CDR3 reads TGTGCCAGCAGTTTATCCGGGGGCTCTTTGTGGGAGCAGTACTTC. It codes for CASSLSGGSLWEQYF.

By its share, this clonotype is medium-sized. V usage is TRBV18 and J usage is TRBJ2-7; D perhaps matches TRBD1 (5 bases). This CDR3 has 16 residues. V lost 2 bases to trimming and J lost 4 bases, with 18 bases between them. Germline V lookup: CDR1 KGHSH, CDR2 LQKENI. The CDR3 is CASSPDRRWGRYEQYF. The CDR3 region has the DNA TGTGCCAGCTCACCAGACCGTCGGTGGGGCAGATACGAGCAGTACTTC.

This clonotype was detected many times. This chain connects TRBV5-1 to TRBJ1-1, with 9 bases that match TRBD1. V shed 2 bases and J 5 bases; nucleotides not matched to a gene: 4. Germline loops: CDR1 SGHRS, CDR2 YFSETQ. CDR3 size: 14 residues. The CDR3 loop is CASSLQGALTEAFF. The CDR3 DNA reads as TGCGCCAGCAGCTTACAGGGGGCCCTTACTGAAGCTTTCTTT.

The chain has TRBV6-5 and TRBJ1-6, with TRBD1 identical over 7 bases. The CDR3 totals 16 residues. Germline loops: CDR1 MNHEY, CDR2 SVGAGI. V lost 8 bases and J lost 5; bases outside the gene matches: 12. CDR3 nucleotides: TGTGCCAGCGGGAGAAGGGGGACAGCCGATAATTCACCCCTCCACTTT. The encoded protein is CASGRRGTADNSPLHF.

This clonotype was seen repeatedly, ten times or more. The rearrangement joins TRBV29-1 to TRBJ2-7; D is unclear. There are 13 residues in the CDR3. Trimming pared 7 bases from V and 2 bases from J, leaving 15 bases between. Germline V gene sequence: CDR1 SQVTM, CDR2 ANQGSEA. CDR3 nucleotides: TGCAGCGCGAAGGACCCCTTGGCCTACGAGCAGTACTTC. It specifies CSAKDPLAYEQYF.

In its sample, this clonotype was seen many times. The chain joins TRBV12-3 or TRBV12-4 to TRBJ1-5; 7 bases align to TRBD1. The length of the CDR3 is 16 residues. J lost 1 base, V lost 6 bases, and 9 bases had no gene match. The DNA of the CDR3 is TGTGCCAGCAGCCGAGGGACAGTGGGAAGCAATCAGCCCCAGCATTTT. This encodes CASSRGTVGSNQPQHF.

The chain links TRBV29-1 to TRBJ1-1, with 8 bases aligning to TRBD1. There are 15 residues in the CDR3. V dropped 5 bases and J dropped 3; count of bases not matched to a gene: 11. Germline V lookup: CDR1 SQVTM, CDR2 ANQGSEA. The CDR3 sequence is CSVPGQARPYTEAFF. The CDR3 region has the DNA TGCAGCGTTCCGGGACAGGCCCGACCCTACACTGAAGCTTTCTTT.

The CDR3 loop is CATEDRLTYEQYF. In nucleotides, the CDR3 is TGTGCCACCGAAGACAGGCTAACCTACGAGCAGTACTTC. This sequence joins TRBV24-1 and TRBJ2-7; maybe TRBD1 (6 bases). CDR1 is KGHDR, CDR2 SFDVKD, per germline. V was cut by 9 bases and J by 2 bases, with 13 bases left in between. The CDR3 sequence is 13 residues long.

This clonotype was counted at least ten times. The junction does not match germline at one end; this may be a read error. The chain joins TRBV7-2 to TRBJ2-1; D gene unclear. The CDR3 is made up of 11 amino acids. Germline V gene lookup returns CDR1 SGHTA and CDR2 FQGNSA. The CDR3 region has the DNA TGTGCCAGCGGCCTTGTGGAAGGAAGGATCTTC. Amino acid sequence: CASGLVEGRIF. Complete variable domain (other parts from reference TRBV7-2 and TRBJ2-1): GAGVSQSPSNKVTEKGKDVELRCDPISGHTALYWYRQSLGQGLEFLIYFQGNSAPDKSGLPSDRFSAERTGGSVSTLTIQRTQQEDSAVYLCASGLVEGRIFGPGTRLTVL.

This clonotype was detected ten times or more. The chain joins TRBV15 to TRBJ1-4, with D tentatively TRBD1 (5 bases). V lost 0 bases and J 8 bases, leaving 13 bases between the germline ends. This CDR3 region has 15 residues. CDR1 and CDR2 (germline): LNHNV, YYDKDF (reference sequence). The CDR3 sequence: CATSRDPRVGEKLFF. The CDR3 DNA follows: TGTGCCACCAGCAGAGATCCCAGGGTTGGAGAAAAACTGTTTTTT. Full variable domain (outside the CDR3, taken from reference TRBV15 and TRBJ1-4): DAMVIQNPRYQVTQFGKPVTLSCSQTLNHNVMYWYQQKSSQAPKLLFHYYDKDFNNEADTPDNFQSRRPNTSFCFLDIRSPGLGDTAMYLCATSRDPRVGEKLFFGSGTQLSVL.

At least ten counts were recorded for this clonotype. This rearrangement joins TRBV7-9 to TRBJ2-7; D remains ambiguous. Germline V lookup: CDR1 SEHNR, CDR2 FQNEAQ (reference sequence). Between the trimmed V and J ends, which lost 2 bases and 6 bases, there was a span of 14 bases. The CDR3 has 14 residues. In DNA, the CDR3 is TGTGCCAGCAGCTTAACTCGGGTTGGTTTCGAGCAGTACTTC. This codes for CASSLTRVGFEQYF. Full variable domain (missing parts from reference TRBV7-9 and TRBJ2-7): DTGVSQNPRHKITKRGQNVTFRCDPISEHNRLYWYRQTLGQGPEFLTYFQNEAQLEKSRLLSDRFSAERPKGSFSTLEIQRTEQGDSAMYLCASSLTRVGFEQYFGPGTRLTVT.